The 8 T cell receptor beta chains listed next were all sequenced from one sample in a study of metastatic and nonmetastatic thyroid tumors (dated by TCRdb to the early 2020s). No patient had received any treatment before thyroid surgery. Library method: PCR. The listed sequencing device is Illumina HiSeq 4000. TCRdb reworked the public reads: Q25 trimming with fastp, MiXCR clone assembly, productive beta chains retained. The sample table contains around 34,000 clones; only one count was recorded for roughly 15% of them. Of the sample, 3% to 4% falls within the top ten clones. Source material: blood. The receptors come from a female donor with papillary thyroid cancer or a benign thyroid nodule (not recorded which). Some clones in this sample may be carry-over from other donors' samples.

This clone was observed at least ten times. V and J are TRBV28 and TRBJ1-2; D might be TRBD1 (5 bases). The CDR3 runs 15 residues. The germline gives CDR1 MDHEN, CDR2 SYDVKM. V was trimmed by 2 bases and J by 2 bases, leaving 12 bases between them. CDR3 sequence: CASSLDRDGNYGYTF. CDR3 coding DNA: TGTGCCAGCAGTTTAGACCGGGACGGGAACTATGGCTACACCTTC.

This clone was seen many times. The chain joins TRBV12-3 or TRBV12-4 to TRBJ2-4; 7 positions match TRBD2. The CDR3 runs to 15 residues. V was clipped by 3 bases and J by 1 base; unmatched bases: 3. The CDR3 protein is CASSFWGGAKNIQYF. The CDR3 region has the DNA TGTGCCAGCAGTTTTTGGGGGGGGGCCAAAAACATTCAGTACTTC.

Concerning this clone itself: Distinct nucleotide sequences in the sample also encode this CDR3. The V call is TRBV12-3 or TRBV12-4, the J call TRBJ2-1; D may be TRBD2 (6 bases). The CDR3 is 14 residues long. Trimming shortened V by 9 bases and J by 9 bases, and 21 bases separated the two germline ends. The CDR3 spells CASSPRLESSEQFF. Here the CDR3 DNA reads TGTGCCAGTAGTCCTCGACTAGAATCCAGTGAGCAGTTCTTC.

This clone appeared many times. The CDR3 here is CASSLLAGDIQNTQYF. The DNA for the CDR3 is TGTGCCAGCAGCCTGTTAGCGGGAGACATCCAGAATACGCAGTATTTT. The rearrangement links TRBV11-1 to TRBJ2-3; 9 bases line up with TRBD2. Trimming at V came to 5 bases and at J to 7 bases, leaving 13 bases not matched to a gene. The CDR3 consists of 16 residues. Germline assignment: CDR1 SGHAT and CDR2 FQDESV (reference sequence).

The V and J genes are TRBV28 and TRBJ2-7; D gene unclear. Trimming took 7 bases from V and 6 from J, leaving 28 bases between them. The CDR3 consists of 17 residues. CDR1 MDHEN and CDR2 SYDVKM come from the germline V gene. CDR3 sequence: CASIAFRSPTQTREQYF. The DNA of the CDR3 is TGTGCCAGCATCGCATTTCGCTCCCCCACCCAGACTCGCGAGCAGTACTTC.

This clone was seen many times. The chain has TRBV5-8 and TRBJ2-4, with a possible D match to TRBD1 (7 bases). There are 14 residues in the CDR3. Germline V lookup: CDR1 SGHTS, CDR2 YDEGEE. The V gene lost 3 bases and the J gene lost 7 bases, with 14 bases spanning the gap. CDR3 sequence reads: CASSWKGAGNIQYF. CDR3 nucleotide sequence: TGTGCCAGCAGCTGGAAGGGGGCGGGGAACATTCAGTACTTC.

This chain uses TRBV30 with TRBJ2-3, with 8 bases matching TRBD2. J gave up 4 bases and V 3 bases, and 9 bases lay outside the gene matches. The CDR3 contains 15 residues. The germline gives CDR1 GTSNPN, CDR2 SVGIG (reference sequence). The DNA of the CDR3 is TGTGCCTGGAGAAACGGGAGGGATGGTCCAGATACGCAGTATTTT. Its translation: CAWRNGRDGPDTQYF.

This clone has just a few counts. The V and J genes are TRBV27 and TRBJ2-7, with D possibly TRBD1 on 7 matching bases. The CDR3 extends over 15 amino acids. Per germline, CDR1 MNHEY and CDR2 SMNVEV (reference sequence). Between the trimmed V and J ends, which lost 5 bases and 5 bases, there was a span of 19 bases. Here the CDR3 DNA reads TGTGCCAGCAGTCCGCAGGGGGGTATTGGGGACGAGCAGTACTTC. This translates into CASSPQGGIGDEQYF.